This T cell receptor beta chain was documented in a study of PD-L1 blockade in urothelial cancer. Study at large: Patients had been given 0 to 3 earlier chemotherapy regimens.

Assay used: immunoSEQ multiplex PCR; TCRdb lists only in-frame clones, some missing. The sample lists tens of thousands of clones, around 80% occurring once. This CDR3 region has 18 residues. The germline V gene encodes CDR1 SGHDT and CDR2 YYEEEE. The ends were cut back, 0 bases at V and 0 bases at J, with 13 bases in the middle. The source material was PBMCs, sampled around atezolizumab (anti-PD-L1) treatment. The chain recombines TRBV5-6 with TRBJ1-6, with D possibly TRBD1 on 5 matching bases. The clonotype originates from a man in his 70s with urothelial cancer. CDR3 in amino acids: CASSLGGISSSYNSPLHF. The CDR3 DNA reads TGTGCCAGCAGCTTGGGGGGCATTTCGAGCTCCTATAATTCACCCCTCCACTTT.